Listed here are 20 T cell receptor beta chains from one sample, sequenced in a study of T cells after yellow fever vaccination. One entry per CDR3 protein results from TCRdb running MiXCR on the 5' RACE reads. The data contain 500,000 to 550,000 distinct CDR3 sequences, 20% to 25% of them singletons. Sample: PBMCs, taken more than 20 days after the first yellow fever vaccination. The receptors come from a man aged 18 to 29 who received the YFV17D yellow fever vaccine.

Many counts were recorded for this clonotype. The J gene is TRBJ2-3, the V gene TRBV5-6, with 7 bases fitting TRBD1. The V and J ends lost 5 bases and 3 bases, in that order; junction bases with no gene match: 3. Looked up from germline, CDR1 is SGHDT and CDR2 is YYEEEE. This CDR3 is built from 13 residues. CDR3 nucleotide sequence: TGTGCCAGCAGAACAGGGGAAACAGATACGCAGTATTTT. As protein: CASRTGETDTQYF. The full variable domain, its missing parts supplied by reference TRBV5-6 and TRBJ2-3, is DAGVTQSPTHLIKTRGQQVTLRCSPKSGHDTVSWYQQALGQGPQFIFQYYEEEERQRGNFPDRFSGHQFPNYSSELNVNALLLGDSALYLCASRTGETDTQYFGPGTRLTVL.

The gene calls are TRBV20-1 and TRBJ1-4; D gene uncertain. Trimming took off 5 bases at V and 1 base at J, with 11 bases between the two ends. The CDR3 totals 14 residues. Germline V gives CDR1 DFQATT, CDR2 SNEGSKA (reference sequence). CDR3 loop: CSADHRITNEKLFF. CDR3 sequence (DNA): TGCAGTGCTGACCATCGGATAACTAATGAAAAACTGTTTTTT.

The genes are TRBV12-3 or TRBV12-4 and TRBJ1-2, with D maybe TRBD1 (5 bases). The ends were cut back, 1 base at V and 2 bases at J, with 11 bases in the middle. The CDR3 is 15 residues long. The CDR3 is CASSLGSTANYGYTF. The CDR3 DNA is TGTGCCAGCAGTTTAGGATCGACAGCGAACTATGGCTACACCTTC.

V gene TRBV10-3 combines with J gene TRBJ2-7; TRBD1 aligns across 7 bases. The trim removed 2 bases at V and 5 bases at J, leaving 15 bases unmatched. The CDR3 extends over 17 amino acids. Germline lookup yields CDR1 ENHRY and CDR2 SYGVKD. CDR3 DNA: TGTGCCATCAGTGAGCCCTCCAGACAGGGCATGACCCACGAGCAGTACGTC. As protein: CAISEPSRQGMTHEQYV.

This chain joins TRBV7-2 and TRBJ2-3; the match to TRBD2 covers 9 bases. CDR3 size: 15 residues. Germline CDR1 is SGHTA and CDR2 is FQGNSA. With 3 bases clipped from V and 3 bases from J, the junction kept 4 bases outside the gene matches. The CDR3 sequence is CASSFAGGPTDTQYF. CDR3 DNA: TGTGCCAGCAGCTTCGCGGGGGGGCCAACAGATACGCAGTATTTT.

The rearrangement joins TRBV7-8 to TRBJ1-1; perhaps TRBD1 as D (5 bases). This CDR3 spans 16 amino acids. Deletions cut 1 base from V and 5 bases from J, with 17 bases between. CDR1 and CDR2 from the germline V gene are SGHVS and FQNEAQ. The CDR3 region is CASSLGGMKGRTEAFF. The CDR3 nucleotides read TGTGCCAGCAGCTTAGGGGGCATGAAGGGGAGGACTGAAGCTTTCTTT.

The chain has TRBV4-3 and TRBJ2-3; 11 positions agree with TRBD2. The V and J ends lost 1 base and 7 bases, in that order; junction bases with no gene match: 7. The CDR3 is made up of 16 amino acids. Germline V CDR1 and CDR2: LGHNA, YSLEER. The CDR3 region has the DNA TGCGCCAGCAGCCAAGGGCTAGCGGGGGGCGGTCATACGCAGTATTTT. Residues: CASSQGLAGGGHTQYF.

V is TRBV5-1 and J is TRBJ1-6, with no clear D. Germline V lookup: CDR1 SGHRS, CDR2 YFSETQ. CDR3 size: 15 residues. Trimming pared 4 bases from V and 6 bases from J, leaving 14 bases between. CDR3 in amino acids: CASSSEPAGNSPLHF. Written as DNA, the CDR3 is TGCGCCAGCAGCAGTGAGCCGGCGGGTAATTCACCCCTCCACTTT.

This clonotype was detected a few times. V and J are TRBV20-1 and TRBJ1-1, with unresolved D. Trimming removed 1 base from V and 7 bases from J, with 13 bases in between. CDR1 and CDR2 from the germline V gene are DFQATT and SNEGSKA (reference sequence). The CDR3 extends over 13 amino acids. The CDR3 sequence: CSARGALIGEAFF. CDR3 bases: TGCAGTGCTAGAGGTGCATTGATTGGTGAAGCTTTCTTT.

This clonotype was picked up a small number of times. This rearrangement joins TRBV9 to TRBJ2-7; 8 bases match TRBD1. CDR1 and CDR2 from the germline V gene are SGDLS and YYNGEE. The CDR3 covers 15 residues. V shed 0 bases and J 4 bases; nucleotides not matched to a gene: 6. CDR3 sequence reads: CASSVEGQESYEQYF. CDR3 nucleotide sequence: TGTGCCAGCAGCGTAGAGGGACAGGAGTCGTACGAGCAGTACTTC.

This clonotype was counted ten times or more. The rearrangement joins TRBV12-3 or TRBV12-4 to TRBJ1-2; 10 bases agree with TRBD1. V dropped 6 bases and J dropped 8; count of bases not matched to a gene: 6. The CDR3 consists of 13 residues. CDR3 bases: TGTGCCAGCAGCCCTGACAGGGGGCGAGGCTACACCTTC. This translates into CASSPDRGRGYTF.

This chain uses TRBV15 with TRBJ2-1; 7 nucleotides match TRBD1. CDR1 and CDR2 from the germline V gene are LNHNV and YYDKDF (reference sequence). This CDR3 region has 16 residues. Trimming removed 1 base from V and 3 bases from J; junction bases left unmatched: 6. The DNA for the CDR3 is TGTGCCACCAGCAGAGTGGGACAGAGCCTCTACAATGAGCAGTTCTTC. Translated, it gives CATSRVGQSLYNEQFF.

This clonotype was counted only a few times. The V and J genes are TRBV7-6 and TRBJ2-5; possible D gene TRBD1, 6 bases. This CDR3 comprises 14 residues. V dropped 5 bases and J dropped 1 base, with 11 bases sitting between them. Germline V CDR1 and CDR2: SGHVS, FNYEAQ. The CDR3 nucleotides are TGTGCCAGCAGCCGCGGACAGAGCCAAGAGACCCAGTACTTC. Protein: CASSRGQSQETQYF. The whole variable domain, remainder taken from reference TRBV7-6 and TRBJ2-5, is GAGVSQSPRYKVTKRGQDVALRCDPISGHVSLYWYRQALGQGPEFLTYFNYEAQQDKSGLPNDRFSAERPEGSISTLTIQRTEQRDSAMYRCASSRGQSQETQYFGPGTRLLVL.

The rearrangement links TRBV30 to TRBJ2-3, with 9 bases that match TRBD2. The germline V gene has CDR1 GTSNPN and CDR2 SVGIG (reference sequence). The trim removed 0 bases at V and 6 bases at J, leaving 7 bases unmatched. The CDR3 is 15 amino acids. The CDR3 DNA sequence: TGTGCCTGGAGTGTAGGCGGGGGGGCCGGGGATACGCAGTATTTT. It is translated as CAWSVGGGAGDTQYF.

The chain combines TRBV4-1 with TRBJ1-4; D is uncertain. Trimming shortened V by 1 base and J by 7 bases, and 19 bases separated the two germline ends. The CDR3 is made up of 17 amino acids. CDR1 is MGHRA, CDR2 YSYEKL, per germline. This CDR3 is CASSQGFLGVVIEKLFF. CDR3 nucleotides: TGCGCCAGCAGCCAAGGTTTTTTGGGTGTGGTTATTGAAAAACTGTTTTTT.

The chain links TRBV7-8 to TRBJ2-7; D might be TRBD2 (6 bases). In germline, CDR1 is SGHVS, CDR2 FQNEAQ. CDR3 length: 15 residues. V dropped 2 bases and J dropped 2 bases, with 13 bases sitting between them. The chain's CDR3 is CASSLNPSATYEQYV. The CDR3 nucleotides read TGTGCCAGCAGCTTAAATCCTAGCGCTACCTACGAGCAGTACGTC.

This clonotype has only a few counts. J is TRBJ1-3 and V is TRBV6-5; tentatively, D is TRBD1 (6 bases). Germline V CDR1 and CDR2: MNHEY, SVGAGI. V dropped 2 bases and J dropped 11 bases, with 13 bases sitting between them. The length of the CDR3 is 13 residues. CDR3 residues: CASSYAPRGAIYF. CDR3 bases: TGTGCCAGCAGTTACGCCCCCAGGGGTGCCATATATTTT.

The V gene is TRBV14, the J gene TRBJ2-3; D is uncertain. CDR3 length equals 13 residues. V gave up 4 bases and J gave up 2 bases, with 7 bases separating them. Germline-derived CDR1 and CDR2 are SGHDN and FVKESK. CDR3 region: CASSRQNTDTQYF. In nucleotides, the CDR3 is TGTGCCAGCAGCCGTCAGAACACAGATACGCAGTATTTT.

There are many counts of this clonotype. The chain's CDR3 is CASYHGVAGQDEQFF. The DNA of the CDR3 is TGTGCCAGCTACCATGGGGTGGCAGGCCAGGATGAGCAGTTCTTC. The chain employs TRBV28 and TRBJ2-1; D not certain. There are 15 residues in the CDR3. Germline values: CDR1 MDHEN, CDR2 SYDVKM. V lost 8 bases and J lost 8, with 22 bases in between.

The chain links TRBV6-1 to TRBJ1-5; a weak D match, TRBD1 (6 bases). The V end was cut by 2 bases, the J end by 5 bases, with 16 bases between. The CDR3 runs to 16 residues. The germline gives CDR1 MNHNS, CDR2 SASEGT. The CDR3 DNA follows: TGTGCCAGCAGTGAACGGACCGGGACACCCTATCAGCCCCAGCATTTT. Protein sequence: CASSERTGTPYQPQHF.